Below, 21 T cell receptor beta chains from the same sample are listed, as sequenced in a study of blood T cell repertoires in COVID-19. Generated by immunoSEQ multiplex PCR, the TCRdb table keeps only in-frame clones and is missing some. This table holds 150,000 to 200,000 clones, roughly 91% found once. The specimen was peripheral blood. The receptor source for this set is a human donor in a cohort sampled during active COVID-19.

This chain's CDR3 is CASSRDRGRRQPQHF. The CDR3 DNA is TGTGCCAGCAGTCGAGACAGGGGGCGGAGGCAGCCCCAGCATTTT. The rearrangement links TRBV2 to TRBJ1-5; 10 bases map to TRBD1. The CDR3 contains 15 residues. V dropped 5 bases and J dropped 7; count of bases not matched to a gene: 8. CDR1 and CDR2 (germline): SNHLY, FYNNEI.

The genes are TRBV9 and TRBJ1-5, with a tentative D call TRBD1 (5 bases). Germline assignment: CDR1 SGDLS and CDR2 YYNGEE. Trimming took off 3 bases at V and 5 bases at J, with 12 bases between the two ends. CDR3 length: 14 residues. The CDR3 reads CASSEGPRDQPQHF. The CDR3 nucleotides read TGTGCCAGCAGCGAGGGGCCCCGGGATCAGCCCCAGCATTTT.

The chain joins TRBV7-9 to TRBJ1-3; possibly TRBD1 for D (5 bases). From germline, CDR1 is SEHNR and CDR2 FQNEAQ (reference sequence). The length of the CDR3 is 15 residues. Trimming removed 2 bases at V and 0 bases at J, with 8 bases between. CDR3 bases: TGTGCCAGCAGCTTAACAGGCCTCTCTGGAAACACCATATATTTT. This translates into CASSLTGLSGNTIYF.

This chain joins TRBV9 and TRBJ1-6, with D possibly TRBD1 on 6 matching bases. Deletions cut 4 bases from V and 9 bases from J, with 23 bases between. Germline-derived CDR1 and CDR2 are SGDLS and YYNGEE. The CDR3 loop spans 17 amino acids. This CDR3 is CASSSGAHTELGSPLHF. CDR3 nucleotide sequence: TGTGCCAGCAGCTCAGGGGCACATACCGAATTGGGTTCACCCCTCCACTTT.

The chain employs TRBV19 and TRBJ1-1; tentative D call: TRBD1 (6 bases). Germline V gives CDR1 LNHDA, CDR2 SQIVND (reference sequence). The CDR3 has 18 amino acids. The V gene lost 5 bases and the J gene lost 4 bases, with 26 bases spanning the gap. CDR3 region: CASSPSPGQRIRGTEAFF. The CDR3 bases are TGTGCCAGTAGTCCATCCCCGGGACAACGGATCCGGGGCACTGAAGCTTTCTTT.

This clone was counted once. This chain connects TRBV5-1 to TRBJ2-7; no reliable D call. Germline V CDR1 and CDR2: SGHRS, YFSETQ. Between the trimmed V and J ends, which lost 0 bases and 4 bases, there was a span of 8 bases. This CDR3 contains 13 residues. CDR3 sequence (DNA): TGCGCCAGCAGCTTGGCCCGCGGTTACGAGCAGTACTTC. Translated, it gives CASSLARGYEQYF. Full variable domain (remainder filled in from reference TRBV5-1 and TRBJ2-7): KAGVTQTPRYLIKTRGQQVTLSCSPISGHRSVSWYQQTPGQGLQFLFEYFSETQRNKGNFPGRFSGRQFSNSRSEMNVSTLELGDSALYLCASSLARGYEQYFGPGTRLTVT.

The chain links TRBV29-1 to TRBJ2-1; D call uncertain. Per the germline V gene, CDR1 is SQVTM and CDR2 is ANQGSEA. There are 13 residues in the CDR3. The V and J ends lost 5 bases and 0 bases respectively, with 8 bases between them. The CDR3 region is CSVWSSSYNEQFF. The CDR3 DNA follows: TGCAGCGTTTGGAGCTCCTCCTACAATGAGCAGTTCTTC.

This rearrangement joins TRBV6-2 or TRBV6-3 to TRBJ2-7; 7 bases align to TRBD1. From germline, CDR1 is MNHEY and CDR2 SVGEGT. This CDR3 region has 12 residues. V shed 5 bases and J 7 bases; nucleotides not matched to a gene: 5. CDR3 coding DNA: TGTGCCAGCAGTCCCACAGGGGTTGAGCAGTACTTC. Translated, it gives CASSPTGVEQYF.

This sequence joins TRBV19 and TRBJ2-6; 11 bases agree with TRBD1. V lost 1 base to trimming and J lost 1 base; unmatched junction nucleotides: 3. Germline CDR1 is LNHDA and CDR2 is SQIVND (reference sequence). This CDR3 region has 18 residues. CDR3 DNA: TGTGCCAGTAGTATAGGGACAGGGGGCCATTCTGGGGCCAACGTCCTGACTTTC. It codes for CASSIGTGGHSGANVLTF.

The chain has TRBV19 and TRBJ2-2; D gene unclear. The CDR3 length is 14 residues. Germline loops: CDR1 LNHDA, CDR2 SQIVND (reference sequence). Trimming left V 8 bases short and J 0 bases short, with 10 bases between. The CDR3 sequence: CASVAYPNTGELFF. For the CDR3, the DNA is TGTGCCAGTGTTGCCTACCCGAACACCGGGGAGCTGTTTTTT.

V usage is TRBV11-2 and J usage is TRBJ2-3, with 9 bases lining up with TRBD2. Germline loops: CDR1 SGHAT, CDR2 FQNNGV. This CDR3 comprises 15 residues. The junction had 6 bases not matched to a gene; V was cut back by 3 bases and J by 5 bases. The CDR3 DNA reads TGTGCCAGCAGCTTCGGCGGGAGGGCCCTAGATACGCAGTATTTT. It codes for CASSFGGRALDTQYF.

The chain recombines TRBV9 with TRBJ2-2; 7 nucleotides line up with TRBD1. This CDR3 contains 17 residues. The V gene end was trimmed by 0 bases and the J gene end by 0 bases; junction bases not matched to a gene: 5. CDR1 is SGDLS, CDR2 YYNGEE, per germline. This CDR3 is CASSVAPQGANTGELFF. The CDR3 nucleotides read TGTGCCAGCAGCGTAGCTCCTCAGGGGGCGAACACCGGGGAGCTGTTTTTT.

CDR3 in DNA: TGTGCCTGGACAGTTTATAATTCACCCCTCCACTTT. This translates into CAWTVYNSPLHF. The V call is TRBV30, the J call TRBJ1-6; no firm D call. The germline V and J ends were trimmed by 4 bases and 4 bases, with 5 bases remaining between them. Germline V gene sequence: CDR1 GTSNPN, CDR2 SVGIG (reference sequence). The CDR3 is 12 amino acids. The full variable domain, completed using reference TRBV30 and TRBJ1-6, is SQTIHQWPATLVQPVGSPLSLECTVEGTSNPNLYWYRQAAGRGLQLLFYSVGIGQISSEVPQNLSASRPQDRQFILSSKKLLLSDSGFYLCAWTVYNSPLHFGNGTRLTVT.

A single count supports this clone. The chain recombines TRBV3-1 (or the pseudogene TRBV3-2) with TRBJ1-1, with 8 bases aligning to TRBD1. Germline V gene sequence: CDR1 LGHDT, CDR2 YNNKEL (reference sequence). V trimming: 5 bases; J trimming: 5 bases; junction bases outside the gene matches: 4. CDR3 length: 13 amino acids. This CDR3 is CASSYGQGTEAFF. CDR3 in DNA: TGTGCCAGCAGCTACGGACAGGGAACTGAAGCTTTCTTT.

CDR3 DNA: TGTGCCAGCAGCAAAGGGGAGACTAGCGGTAGCACAGATACGCAGTATTTT. Its translation: CASSKGETSGSTDTQYF. V gene TRBV21-1 combines with J gene TRBJ2-3; TRBD2 is the table's D call and was not checked against the DNA. TRBV21-1 is flagged as a pseudogene. CDR3 length: 17 amino acids.

The chain joins TRBV6-1 to TRBJ2-3, with D possibly being TRBD1 (6 bases). Looked up from germline, CDR1 is MNHNS and CDR2 is SASEGT. Trimming removed 2 bases from V and 1 base from J, with 13 bases in between. There are 16 residues in the CDR3. Here the CDR3 reads CASSESGRQGTDTQYF. CDR3 nucleotide sequence: TGTGCCAGCAGTGAATCAGGTAGACAGGGCACAGATACGCAGTATTTT.

V is TRBV11-2 and J is TRBJ2-7; 8 nucleotides agree with TRBD2. V was clipped by 4 bases and J by 2 bases; unmatched bases: 16. The CDR3 length is 18 residues. CDR1 SGHAT and CDR2 FQNNGV come from the germline V gene. The CDR3 loop reads CASSSLNRRAGDAYEQYF. CDR3 sequence (DNA): TGTGCCAGCAGCTCCTTAAATCGGAGAGCGGGGGACGCCTACGAGCAGTACTTC.

The CDR3 nucleotides read TGTGCCAGCAGACATAGACAGGGCGGGTATACCGGGGAGCTGTTTTTT. Its translation is CASRHRQGGYTGELFF. The chain is built from TRBV3-1 (or the pseudogene TRBV3-2) and TRBJ2-2; 7 nucleotides line up with TRBD1. The CDR3 covers 16 residues. V was clipped by 6 bases and J by 5 bases; unmatched bases: 12. The V gene's germline CDR1 is LGHDT and CDR2 YNNKEL (reference sequence).

In this sample, this clone turned up once. The chain recombines TRBV5-1 with TRBJ2-5; D perhaps matches TRBD1 (7 bases). This CDR3 has 15 amino acids. Trimming left V 0 bases short and J 5 bases short, with 14 bases between. Germline CDR1 SGHRS, CDR2 YFSETQ. This CDR3 reads CASSLGQGGGETQYF. CDR3 in DNA: TGCGCCAGCAGCTTGGGACAGGGCGGAGGGGAGACCCAGTACTTC.

The table lists this clone with a count of one. The chain is built from TRBV12-3 or TRBV12-4 and TRBJ1-2, with no clear D. Deletions cut 3 bases from V and 0 bases from J, with 2 bases between. The length of the CDR3 is 12 residues. CDR3 in amino acids: CASSFTNYGYTF. The CDR3 DNA reads TGTGCCAGCAGTTTTACTAACTATGGCTACACCTTC.

The rearrangement joins TRBV5-1 to TRBJ1-1; tentative D call: TRBD1 (5 bases). The V and J ends lost 4 bases and 4 bases respectively, with 14 bases between them. CDR3 size: 14 residues. Germline lookup yields CDR1 SGHRS and CDR2 YFSETQ. For the CDR3, the DNA is TGCGCCAGCAGCACATTGGGGCCTAGCACTGAAGCTTTCTTT. It specifies CASSTLGPSTEAFF.